This TCR beta chain was sequenced during a study of CD8+ T cells in alopecia areata. General study findings and limits: Shared TCR sequences were less clear between patients than in mice, possibly partly from HLA diversity. Lesional tissue from the scalp (especially in alopecia totalis/universalis) showed higher clonality than normal scalp.

Notes on this clone: The antigen remains undetermined.

The sorting of PBMCs gave CD4+ and CD8+ T cells. The V end lost 2 bases, the J end lost 4 bases, and 14 bases lay between the germline ends. The CDR3 has 14 amino acids. CDR1 GTSNPN and CDR2 SVGIG come from the germline V gene (reference sequence). RNA extraction was followed by reverse transcription into cDNA, which acted as the sequencing template. The data were produced by immunoSEQ multiplex PCR, yet TCRdb's version contains in-frame clones alone and is incomplete. The repertoire holds some 110,000 clones, with 55% to 65% as singletons. This sequence was found in a human donor in good health. Sequenced input: CD4+ T cells sorted from blood. The chain combines TRBV30 with TRBJ1-2; D is unclear. The CDR3 sequence: CAWSKVAHGYGYTF. DNA of the CDR3: TGTGCCTGGAGTAAAGTAGCGCACGGCTATGGCTACACCTTC.